A single sample is the source of the 14 T cell receptor beta chains below, sequenced in a study of tumor-infiltrating lymphocytes in primary liver carcinoma. Making TCR beta cDNA involved around 520 ng total RNA and a constant-region primer. ARM-PCR, slightly modified, supplied the TCR beta libraries through three nested multiplex PCR rounds. Researchers ran the first two PCR rounds for around 10 cycles each with TRBV1-TRBV30 forward primers and a C-beta reverse primer. TCRdb redid the calling of the multiplex PCR reads with MiXCR, one entry per CDR3 protein. The data contain about 310,000 distinct CDR3 sequences, around three fifths of them singletons. Out of unsorted whole blood came the blood RNA, and germline DNA was extracted as well. Sequencing was carried out using peripheral blood. Every receptor here comes from a woman aged 25 to 39 with primary liver carcinoma and hepatitis B virus infection.

V usage is TRBV6-5 and J usage is TRBJ1-2; 7 bases match TRBD1. The trim removed 4 bases at V and 4 bases at J, leaving 6 bases unmatched. The V gene's germline CDR1 is MNHEY and CDR2 SVGAGI. This CDR3 spans 14 amino acids. CDR3 protein: CASSWIGGGYGYTF. The CDR3 DNA reads as TGTGCCAGCAGTTGGATAGGGGGCGGCTATGGCTACACCTTC.

The chain employs TRBV7-9 and TRBJ2-7; the D is unclear. Germline V gives CDR1 SEHNR, CDR2 FQNEAQ (reference sequence). V gave up 3 bases and J gave up 2 bases, with 11 bases separating them. The CDR3 has 14 amino acids. CDR3 nucleotides: TGTGCCAGCAGCTTGTCGAGCTTCACCTACGAGCAGTACTTC. It translates to CASSLSSFTYEQYF. The full variable domain, completed using reference TRBV7-9 and TRBJ2-7, is DTGVSQNPRHKITKRGQNVTFRCDPISEHNRLYWYRQTLGQGPEFLTYFQNEAQLEKSRLLSDRFSAERPKGSFSTLEIQRTEQGDSAMYLCASSLSSFTYEQYFGPGTRLTVT.

There are many counts of this clonotype. The chain joins TRBV29-1 to TRBJ2-7, with D hard to call. V was pared by 4 bases and J by 0 bases, with 10 bases between. CDR3 length equals 13 residues. From germline, CDR1 is SQVTM and CDR2 ANQGSEA. In DNA, the CDR3 is TGCAGCGTTGGTGGCGGAGCCTCCTACGAGCAGTACTTC. This encodes CSVGGGASYEQYF.

Details on this clonotype: This could be a read error, since a much larger clone is one nucleotide away. The V and J genes are TRBV29-1 and TRBJ2-7; D unresolved. The CDR3 covers 12 residues. V was shortened by 6 bases and J by 1 base, with 10 bases between the two germline ends. Looked up from germline, CDR1 is SQVTM and CDR2 is ANQGSEA. CDR3 region: CSVLDLSYEQYF. The CDR3 DNA sequence: TGCAGCGTCCTGGACCTTTCCTACGAGCAGTACTTC.

This chain joins TRBV12-3 or TRBV12-4 and TRBJ2-5; weak D call: TRBD2 (6 bases). This CDR3 has 15 residues. Trimming shortened V by 5 bases and J by 4 bases, and 17 bases separated the two germline ends. The DNA for the CDR3 is TGTGCCAGCAGTACGAGGACTAACCCAGGAGAGACCCAGTACTTC. Amino acid sequence: CASSTRTNPGETQYF.

Note on this clonotype: This may be a read error: a much more frequent sequence differs by one nucleotide. The chain carries TRBV5-6 and TRBJ2-3; no reliable D call. Germline CDR1 reads SGHDT; CDR2 reads YYEEEE. The CDR3 spans 11 residues. The CDR3 spells CDSSRADTQYF. In DNA form, the CDR3 reads TGTGACAGCAGCCGGGCGGATACGCAGTATTTT. Using reference TRBV5-6 and TRBJ2-3 for the parts outside the CDR3, the full variable domain is DAGVTQSPTHLIKTRGQQVTLRCSPKSGHDTVSWYQQALGQGPQFIFQYYEEEERQRGNFPDRFSGHQFPNYSSELNVNALLLGDSALYLCDSSRADTQYFGPGTRLTVL.

Regarding this clonotype: Compared with germline, one end of the junction differs, possibly owing to a read error. The V call is TRBV11-2, the J call TRBJ2-3, with no clear D. Germline V gene sequence: CDR1 SGHAT, CDR2 FQNNGV. This CDR3 contains 13 residues. The CDR3 loop reads CASSLVSTYTHYF. CDR3 in DNA: TGTGCCAGCAGCTTAGTCTCCACATATACGCACTATTTT.

This clonotype is a singleton in its sample. The chain has TRBV5-1 and TRBJ2-3, with a possible D match to TRBD1 (5 bases). V gave up 4 bases and J gave up 5 bases, with 14 bases separating them. The CDR3 covers 14 residues. From germline, CDR1 is SGHRS and CDR2 YFSETQ. CDR3 in DNA: TGCGCCAGCAGCATACTGACAGTCATAGATACGCAGTATTTT. Its translation is CASSILTVIDTQYF.

This clonotype has at least ten counts. This chain connects TRBV11-1 to TRBJ2-3; a possible D gene is TRBD1 (6 bases). The CDR3 extends over 16 amino acids. Per germline, CDR1 SGHAT and CDR2 FQDESV (reference sequence). Trimming took off 3 bases at V and 2 bases at J, with 15 bases between the two ends. CDR3 in DNA: TGTGCCAGCAGCTTCGTCCAGGGACACATCACAGATACGCAGTATTTT. It specifies CASSFVQGHITDTQYF.

This clonotype turned up a few times. This rearrangement joins TRBV7-8 to TRBJ1-1, with 7 bases fitting TRBD1. Germline assignment: CDR1 SGHVS and CDR2 FQNEAQ. This CDR3 contains 13 residues. V shed 5 bases, J shed 6 bases, and the junction held 6 bases outside the gene matches. The CDR3 region is CASSPLDRAEAFF. The CDR3 DNA follows: TGTGCCAGCAGCCCCCTCGACAGGGCTGAAGCTTTCTTT.

This clonotype was found many times. This chain links TRBV29-1 with TRBJ2-5; TRBD2 aligns across 9 bases. Germline V gives CDR1 SQVTM, CDR2 ANQGSEA. Trimming removed 8 bases from V and 1 base from J; junction bases left unmatched: 5. The CDR3 sequence is 13 residues long. CDR3 sequence (DNA): TGCAGCTCCAGCGGGGGGTTCCAAGAGACCCAGTACTTC. Translation: CSSSGGFQETQYF.

With respect to this clonotype: Relative to the germline gene, one junction end is altered; a read error may explain this. The chain carries TRBV11-2 and TRBJ2-7; D is possibly TRBD2 (6 bases). The germline V gene encodes CDR1 SGHAT and CDR2 FQNNGV. This CDR3 is 17 amino acids long. CDR3 coding DNA: TGTGCCAGCAGCCCTTCTCGAACTGGCGGGATTCGTGCCGAGCAGTGCTTC. Amino acid sequence: CASSPSRTGGIRAEQCF.

A remark on this clonotype: This could be a read error, since a much larger clone is one nucleotide away. The gene calls are TRBV29-1 and TRBJ1-1; D unresolved. CDR3 length: 12 residues. Germline V CDR1 and CDR2: SQVTM, ANQGSEA. In DNA form, the CDR3 reads TGCAGCCCATCAAGGGTGAAGACTGAAGCTTTCTTT. Protein: CSPSRVKTEAFF.

As to this clonotype: Since a much larger clone is just one base distant, this may be a read error. This sequence joins TRBV29-1 and TRBJ2-4; tentatively, D is TRBD1 (6 bases). The CDR3 totals 17 residues. V lost 2 bases, J lost 4 bases, and 21 bases lay in between. Germline-derived CDR1 and CDR2 are SQVTM and ANQGSEA. The DNA of the CDR3 is TGCAGCGTTGAAAGGTTTGTGGTGGGGGCCGTGAAAAACATTCAGTACTTC. Its translation: CSVERFVVGAVKNIQYF.